One sample yielded the 27 T cell receptor beta chains listed below, sequenced in a study of neurological immune-mediated disorders. TCRdb passed the 5' RACE reads through MiXCR, listing each CDR3 protein once. This sample has roughly 46,000 distinct CDR3 sequences; about 1.8% occur once, and the top ten carry around 2.2%. Sequencing input: PBMCs. Receptors were obtained from a woman in her thirties or forties with multiple sclerosis.

The chain has TRBV10-1 and TRBJ1-2; no definite D call. CDR1 and CDR2 (germline): WNHNN, SYGVQD (reference sequence). The length of the CDR3 is 13 residues. Trimming took off 2 bases at V and 4 bases at J, with 8 bases between the two ends. CDR3 DNA: TGCGCCAGCAGTGAGAAGGTCCGCTATGGCTACACCTTC. It translates to CASSEKVRYGYTF.

This clonotype was observed at least ten times. V and J are TRBV5-5 and TRBJ1-2, with no clear D. Between the trimmed V and J ends, which lost 0 bases and 8 bases, there was a span of 11 bases. This CDR3 has 13 amino acids. In germline, CDR1 is SGHKS, CDR2 YYEKEE (reference sequence). CDR3 DNA: TGTGCCAGCAGCTTGGGCACATTGGACGGCTACACCTTC. Encoded protein: CASSLGTLDGYTF.

This clonotype was found many times. V is TRBV20-1 and J is TRBJ1-2; D call uncertain. Germline CDR1 DFQATT, CDR2 SNEGSKA (reference sequence). V was trimmed by 2 bases and J by 4 bases, leaving 17 bases between them. This CDR3 has 15 residues. The CDR3 DNA is TGCAGTGCTAGACCTTCAGCGGTGAAGACCTATGGCTACACCTTC. It yields the protein CSARPSAVKTYGYTF.

This clonotype came up a few times. This chain connects TRBV4-2 to TRBJ1-1; D perhaps matches TRBD1 (6 bases). Germline CDR1 reads LGHNA; CDR2 reads YNFKEQ. With 3 bases removed from V and 7 bases from J, the gap between germline ends came to 15 bases. The CDR3 has 14 residues. CDR3 sequence reads: CASSHPPGADEAFF. In nucleotides, the CDR3 is TGTGCCAGCAGCCACCCTCCGGGGGCAGATGAAGCTTTCTTT.

This clonotype was seen repeatedly, ten times or more. The CDR3 region has the DNA TGTGCCAGCAGTTTTCCCCCTCCGGACAGACGTTATGGCTACACCTTC. This gives the protein CASSFPPPDRRYGYTF. J is TRBJ1-2 and V is TRBV12-3 or TRBV12-4; weak D call: TRBD1 (6 bases). The CDR3 covers 16 residues. Trimming took off 3 bases at V and 5 bases at J, with 19 bases between the two ends.

This clonotype was counted ten times or more. The V gene is TRBV5-1, the J gene TRBJ1-2, with D possibly TRBD1 on 5 matching bases. The V and J ends lost 4 bases and 0 bases respectively, with 16 bases between them. From germline, CDR1 is SGHRS and CDR2 YFSETQ. The CDR3 contains 16 residues. The CDR3 loop reads CASSLGSTGPNYGYTF. The CDR3 DNA reads as TGCGCCAGCAGCCTGGGTAGCACGGGACCTAACTATGGCTACACCTTC.

The sample holds many counts of this clonotype. V gene TRBV7-9 combines with J gene TRBJ2-3, with TRBD2 matching 7 bases. Germline trimming cut 0 bases from V and 5 bases from J; bases unmatched to any gene: 2. Germline V CDR1 and CDR2: SEHNR, FQNEAQ (reference sequence). The CDR3 spans 14 residues. CDR3 DNA: TGTGCCAGCAGCTTAGCCGGCGGGGGAGATACGCAGTATTTT. This gives the protein CASSLAGGGDTQYF.

This clonotype came up many times. This chain connects TRBV12-3 or TRBV12-4 to TRBJ2-7; D tentatively reads TRBD1 or TRBD2 (6 bases each). V lost 7 bases to trimming and J lost 6 bases, with 16 bases between them. This CDR3 region has 13 residues. The CDR3 here is CASTPPGGFEQYF. The CDR3 DNA follows: TGTGCCAGCACCCCGCCCGGGGGCTTCGAGCAGTACTTC.

This clonotype was detected many times. The chain couples TRBV10-3 to TRBJ2-1; no clear D gene. V dropped 2 bases and J dropped 3 bases, with 8 bases sitting between them. CDR1 is ENHRY and CDR2 is SYGVKD in the germline V gene. There are 14 residues in the CDR3. CDR3 bases: TGTGCCATCAGTGAGCCGGCGGTCTACAATGAGCAGTTCTTC. It translates to CAISEPAVYNEQFF.

This clonotype was seen ten or more times. The rearrangement uses TRBV18 and TRBJ1-1; D gene unclear. Germline CDR1 reads KGHSH; CDR2 reads LQKENI. CDR3 length equals 15 residues. Trimming cost V 2 bases and J 1 base, with 11 bases left between them. The CDR3 DNA reads TGTGCCAGCTCACCATCAGGAAGTGGGAACACTGAAGCTTTCTTT. This gives the protein CASSPSGSGNTEAFF.

This clonotype was picked up many times. The V call is TRBV18, the J call TRBJ1-2; 8 positions agree with TRBD1. The CDR3 length is 15 residues. Germline CDR1 KGHSH, CDR2 LQKENI. V lost 3 bases, J lost 8 bases, and 11 bases stayed unmatched. The CDR3 spells CASSPGQGNTWGYTF. CDR3 coding DNA: TGTGCCAGCTCACCCGGACAGGGCAATACGTGGGGCTACACCTTC.

This clonotype was seen more than once but under ten times. This may arise from a read error, as a much more abundant clone is one base away. Without the conserved terminal phenylalanine or tryptophan, this CDR3 likely stems from a read error. In nucleotides, the CDR3 is TGCGCCAGCAGCTTGGGTAGGGATCAGCCCCAGCATTGT. It translates to CASSLGRDQPQHC. This chain links TRBV5-1 with TRBJ1-5; D uncertain. The length of the CDR3 is 13 residues. Germline V CDR1 and CDR2: SGHRS, YFSETQ. The ends were cut back, 0 bases at V and 5 bases at J, with 6 bases in the middle.

This clonotype has ten or more counts. This chain uses TRBV20-1 with TRBJ1-2; D perhaps matches TRBD1 (6 bases). Per germline, CDR1 DFQATT and CDR2 SNEGSKA (reference sequence). CDR3 length equals 13 residues. The V and J ends lost 1 base and 4 bases respectively, with 10 bases between them. The CDR3 region has the DNA TGCAGTGCTAGAGGGGACAACATCTATGGCTACACCTTC. Protein: CSARGDNIYGYTF.

This clonotype was detected ten times or more. V is TRBV29-1 and J is TRBJ2-1; tentative D call: TRBD1 (6 bases). The germline V and J ends were trimmed by 7 bases and 1 base, with 14 bases remaining between them. Germline V gene data show CDR1 as SQVTM and CDR2 as ANQGSEA. The CDR3 totals 14 residues. The chain's CDR3 is CSDVAGTSYNEQFF. Written as DNA, the CDR3 is TGCAGCGACGTTGCCGGGACATCCTACAATGAGCAGTTCTTC.

Ten or more counts support this clonotype. V usage is TRBV20-1 and J usage is TRBJ1-6; D possibly corresponds to TRBD1 (5 bases). V lost 1 base, J lost 4 bases, and 14 bases lay in between. Germline values: CDR1 DFQATT, CDR2 SNEGSKA (reference sequence). The CDR3 has 16 residues. CDR3 sequence reads: CSARVIRDGYNSPLHF. CDR3 sequence (DNA): TGCAGTGCTAGAGTGATCCGGGACGGTTATAATTCACCCCTCCACTTT.

This clonotype has a count of ten or more. This chain joins TRBV7-9 and TRBJ2-2; 9 nucleotides agree with TRBD2. Trimming at V came to 5 bases and at J to 4 bases, leaving 14 bases not matched to a gene. CDR3 length equals 18 residues. From germline, CDR1 is SEHNR and CDR2 FQNEAQ (reference sequence). CDR3 loop: CASSPFFGGGASTGELFF. In DNA form, the CDR3 reads TGTGCCAGCAGCCCGTTCTTCGGCGGGGGGGCGAGCACCGGGGAGCTGTTTTTT.

This clonotype has a count of ten or more. The chain uses TRBV3-1 and TRBJ2-2; TRBD1 might be the D (5 bases). Trimming shortened V by 0 bases and J by 6 bases, and 14 bases separated the two germline ends. Per germline, CDR1 LGHDT and CDR2 YNNKEL (reference sequence). The CDR3 is made up of 16 amino acids. The CDR3 is CASSQDIQGAAGELFF. The CDR3 DNA reads as TGTGCCAGCAGCCAAGACATCCAGGGCGCCGCCGGGGAGCTGTTTTTT.

At least ten counts were recorded for this clonotype. The CDR3 protein is CASSFRMLATNEKLFF. CDR3 DNA: TGTGCCAGCAGCTTCCGTATGTTAGCAACTAATGAAAAACTGTTTTTT. The V call is TRBV5-5, the J call TRBJ1-4; D gene uncertain. Deletions cut 2 bases from V and 0 bases from J, with 11 bases between. Germline V gene data show CDR1 as SGHKS and CDR2 as YYEKEE (reference sequence). CDR3 length: 16 residues.

This clonotype came up many times. The chain uses TRBV20-1 and TRBJ1-2, with unresolved D. Trimming pared 7 bases from V and 8 bases from J, leaving 23 bases between. Germline CDR1 and CDR2: DFQATT and SNEGSKA (reference sequence). The CDR3 sequence is 14 residues long. CDR3 nucleotide sequence: TGCAGTGTTCCAGATAATAGTGGAGGGTACGGCTACACCTTC. Translated: CSVPDNSGGYGYTF.

This clonotype was seen repeatedly, ten times or more. J is TRBJ1-4 and V is TRBV20-1, with TRBD1 as a possible D gene (6 bases). From germline, CDR1 is DFQATT and CDR2 SNEGSKA (reference sequence). This CDR3 has 13 residues. Trimming cost V 5 bases and J 8 bases, with 15 bases left between them. The CDR3 region has the DNA TGCAGTGCTTCCGTGGACAGCGGGGAAAAACTGTTTTTT. It specifies CSASVDSGEKLFF.

Ten or more counts support this clonotype. This chain links TRBV6-5 with TRBJ1-1; D remains unclear. Trimming pared 2 bases from V and 5 bases from J, leaving 6 bases between. CDR3 length: 12 amino acids. Germline CDR1 and CDR2: MNHEY and SVGAGI. The CDR3 is CASSYMGTEAFF. The CDR3 DNA sequence: TGTGCCAGCAGTTACATGGGAACTGAAGCTTTCTTT.

In this sample, this clonotype turned up many times. The genes are TRBV5-1 and TRBJ2-1; D not resolved. The ends were cut back, 0 bases at V and 8 bases at J, with 12 bases in the middle. Per the germline V gene, CDR1 is SGHRS and CDR2 is YFSETQ. CDR3 length: 14 amino acids. CDR3 sequence (DNA): TGCGCCAGCAGCTTGGAAGACCCAGGCCATGAGCAGTTCTTC. Translated: CASSLEDPGHEQFF.

The table lists this clonotype with a few counts. The chain uses TRBV5-1 and TRBJ2-1, with D uncertain. The CDR3 length is 13 residues. Germline V CDR1 and CDR2: SGHRS, YFSETQ. V lost 0 bases and J lost 5, with 6 bases in between. In DNA, the CDR3 is TGCGCCAGCAGCTTGGGACTCAACAATGAGCAGTTCTTC. Its protein is CASSLGLNNEQFF. The complete variable domain, with remaining parts taken from reference TRBV5-1 and TRBJ2-1, reads KAGVTQTPRYLIKTRGQQVTLSCSPISGHRSVSWYQQTPGQGLQFLFEYFSETQRNKGNFPGRFSGRQFSNSRSEMNVSTLELGDSALYLCASSLGLNNEQFFGPGTRLTVL.

In its sample, this clonotype was seen many times. The chain uses TRBV10-3 and TRBJ1-3; 7 bases are shared with TRBD1. Per germline, CDR1 ENHRY and CDR2 SYGVKD. J lost 3 bases, V lost 4 bases, and 6 bases had no gene match. This CDR3 is 15 amino acids long. CDR3 DNA sequence: TGTGCCATCAGTGGGGGCGACAGGGTTGGAAACACCATATATTTT. Translation: CAISGGDRVGNTIYF.

The V gene is TRBV20-1, the J gene TRBJ1-1, with D possibly being TRBD1 (5 bases). Trimming removed 1 base from V and 4 bases from J, with 10 bases in between. The germline V gene encodes CDR1 DFQATT and CDR2 SNEGSKA (reference sequence). The CDR3 runs 13 residues. The CDR3 DNA reads as TGCAGTGCTAGAGGGCAGGGTAGCACTGAAGCTTTCTTT. It specifies CSARGQGSTEAFF.

This clonotype was seen ten or more times. The J gene is TRBJ2-7, the V gene TRBV6-5, with D perhaps matching TRBD2 (6 bases). The CDR3 is made up of 15 amino acids. V gave up 4 bases and J gave up 3 bases, with 16 bases separating them. Germline loops: CDR1 MNHEY, CDR2 SVGAGI. The CDR3 DNA is TGTGCCAGCAGTTCCCCTTCCGGGGGACTCTACGAGCAGTACTTC. Translation gives CASSSPSGGLYEQYF.

The table lists this clonotype with many counts. This chain connects TRBV7-9 to TRBJ2-3; TRBD2 is a possible D gene (6 bases). Germline V lookup: CDR1 SEHNR, CDR2 FQNEAQ (reference sequence). The V end was cut by 1 base, the J end by 4 bases, with 12 bases between. The CDR3 length is 15 residues. CDR3 sequence reads: CASSLGRGSPDTQYF. Here the CDR3 DNA reads TGTGCCAGCAGCTTAGGCCGGGGGTCCCCAGATACGCAGTATTTT. Full variable domain (remainder filled in from reference TRBV7-9 and TRBJ2-3): DTGVSQNPRHKITKRGQNVTFRCDPISEHNRLYWYRQTLGQGPEFLTYFQNEAQLEKSRLLSDRFSAERPKGSFSTLEIQRTEQGDSAMYLCASSLGRGSPDTQYFGPGTRLTVL.